What follows are 20 T cell receptor beta chains derived from one specimen sequenced in a study of identical twins. TCRdb itself ran the 5' RACE reads through MiXCR, one entry per CDR3 protein. The sample has 700,000 or so distinct CDR3 sequences; 8.5% to 9% are singletons. The sample also formed part of further work on yellow fever vaccine responses in identical twins.

The sample was PBMCs. The receptors shown here come from a woman younger than 35 in good health.

This CDR3 reads CAISSTGDEPQHF. The CDR3 DNA reads TGTGCCATCAGCTCTACAGGGGACGAGCCCCAGCATTTT. The rearrangement links TRBV10-3 to TRBJ1-5, with TRBD1 matching 7 bases. V dropped 6 bases and J dropped 8; count of bases not matched to a gene: 7. The CDR3 runs 13 residues. Germline CDR1 is ENHRY and CDR2 is SYGVKD.

This clonotype has a handful of counts. This chain uses TRBV5-1 with TRBJ2-5; D gene uncertain. In germline, CDR1 is SGHRS, CDR2 YFSETQ. This CDR3 is built from 13 residues. V lost 6 bases and J lost 5, with 14 bases in between. DNA for the CDR3: TGCGCCAGCATGGCGGAAAGTCTGGAGACCCAGTACTTC. It codes for CASMAESLETQYF.

In this sample, this clonotype turned up a few times. The chain couples TRBV20-1 to TRBJ2-7; the D gene is possibly TRBD1 (5 bases). CDR1 is DFQATT and CDR2 is SNEGSKA in the germline V gene (reference sequence). V was pared by 6 bases and J by 4 bases, with 10 bases between. CDR3 length: 11 residues. CDR3 nucleotide sequence: TGCAGTGCATTTCAGGGTTACGAGCAGTACTTC. Its translation: CSAFQGYEQYF.

This clonotype was counted many times. V gene TRBV20-1 combines with J gene TRBJ2-5; D remains ambiguous. Germline V gene sequence: CDR1 DFQATT, CDR2 SNEGSKA (reference sequence). V was trimmed by 6 bases and J by 1 base, leaving 3 bases between them. This CDR3 region has 10 residues. The CDR3 sequence: CSATQETQYF. In nucleotides, the CDR3 is TGCAGTGCAACCCAAGAGACCCAGTACTTC.

CDR3 in DNA: TGTGCCAGCAGTGGAGAAAGGGCGGGCGGAGAGACCCAGTACTTC. Amino acids: CASSGERAGGETQYF. The chain couples TRBV2 to TRBJ2-5, with D maybe TRBD2 (5 bases). Germline lookup yields CDR1 SNHLY and CDR2 FYNNEI. There are 15 residues in the CDR3. V was pared by 4 bases and J by 4 bases, with 16 bases between.

This clonotype showed up just a few times. The chain is built from TRBV12-3 or TRBV12-4 and TRBJ1-5, with 8 bases aligning to TRBD1. This CDR3 region has 16 residues. Trimming at V came to 0 bases and at J to 4 bases, leaving 5 bases not matched to a gene. CDR3 sequence (DNA): TGTGCCAGCAGTTTAGCGGACAGGGCAAGAAATCAGCCCCAGCATTTT. Residues: CASSLADRARNQPQHF.

This clonotype appeared many times. This rearrangement joins TRBV20-1 to TRBJ2-2, with D perhaps matching TRBD2 (6 bases). This CDR3 is 17 amino acids long. The germline V gene has CDR1 DFQATT and CDR2 SNEGSKA (reference sequence). The V end lost 3 bases, the J end lost 4 bases, and 21 bases lay between the germline ends. DNA of the CDR3: TGCAGTGCTAGGCTTGAACCGCGGGGTTTCGGCACCGGGGAGCTGTTTTTT. It encodes CSARLEPRGFGTGELFF.

This clonotype was detected many times. J is TRBJ1-2 and V is TRBV21-1; TRBD1 is the table's D call and was not checked against the DNA. TRBV21-1 is deemed a pseudogene. This CDR3 region has 13 residues. The chain's CDR3 is CASSLWDMYGYTF. CDR3 nucleotides: TGTGCCAGCAGCCTGTGGGACATGTATGGCTACACCTTC.

The CDR3 nucleotides read TGCAGTGCAACCGGGACGGGGGGCCAAGAGACCCAGTACTTC. Translating gives CSATGTGGQETQYF. This chain connects TRBV20-1 to TRBJ2-5; 7 bases are a match to TRBD2. With 6 bases clipped from V and 1 base from J, the junction kept 8 bases outside the gene matches. CDR1 and CDR2 (germline): DFQATT, SNEGSKA (reference sequence). This CDR3 has 14 residues.

The chain couples TRBV20-1 to TRBJ2-5; D not resolved. This CDR3 contains 16 residues. Germline CDR1 DFQATT, CDR2 SNEGSKA (reference sequence). V was cut by 0 bases and J by 1 base, with 15 bases left in between. CDR3: CSARDGEGDLQETQYF. For the CDR3, the DNA is TGCAGTGCTAGAGATGGGGAAGGAGATCTCCAAGAGACCCAGTACTTC.

This clonotype has a handful of counts. An end of the junction differs from the germline gene, which may be a read error. The chain combines TRBV28 with TRBJ2-5; no definite D call. Germline CDR1 and CDR2: MDHEN and SYDVKM. This CDR3 has 14 residues. This CDR3 is CASSFPGPQGTQYF. The CDR3 DNA follows: TGTGCCAGCAGTTTCCCAGGCCCTCAAGGGACCCAGTACTTC.

This clonotype was seen a handful of times. The chain links TRBV5-6 to TRBJ2-5; the D is unclear. V lost 0 bases and J lost 4, with 10 bases in between. From germline, CDR1 is SGHDT and CDR2 YYEEEE. This CDR3 has 14 amino acids. The CDR3 sequence: CASSLADPVETQYF. CDR3 coding DNA: TGTGCCAGCAGCTTGGCCGACCCCGTAGAGACCCAGTACTTC.

This clonotype was seen at least ten times. CDR3 coding DNA: TGTGCCAGCAGCTTAACGTTAGCGGGGGGGACAGATACGCAGTATTTT. Amino acid sequence: CASSLTLAGGTDTQYF. The chain recombines TRBV7-3 with TRBJ2-3; 11 bases line up with TRBD2. This CDR3 has 16 residues. Per germline, CDR1 SGHTA and CDR2 FQGTGA. With 0 bases clipped from V and 3 bases from J, the junction kept 2 bases outside the gene matches.

V is TRBV9 and J is TRBJ1-2; D gene uncertain. The CDR3 length is 15 residues. V gave up 1 base and J gave up 2 bases, with 12 bases separating them. CDR1 is SGDLS and CDR2 is YYNGEE in the germline V gene. As DNA, the CDR3 is TGTGCCAGCAGCGTAAGGAAAGACACGAACTATGGCTACACCTTC. Amino acids: CASSVRKDTNYGYTF.

This clonotype occurred a few times. V usage is TRBV6-4 and J usage is TRBJ2-2; D remains unclear. Looked up from germline, CDR1 is MRHNA and CDR2 is SNTAGT. Trimming took off 8 bases at V and 2 bases at J, with 9 bases between the two ends. The CDR3 consists of 13 residues. The CDR3 DNA reads as TGTGCCAGCGTTTCCCCTAACACCGGGGAGCTGTTTTTT. Translation gives CASVSPNTGELFF.

The CDR3 region has the DNA TGTGCCAGCAGTGATCCAGGGGCGAGGGGCACAGATACGCAGTATTTT. This sequence encodes CASSDPGARGTDTQYF. This rearrangement joins TRBV28 to TRBJ2-3; D may be TRBD1 (6 bases). The germline gives CDR1 MDHEN, CDR2 SYDVKM. The CDR3 spans 16 residues. V was pared by 5 bases and J by 1 base, with 16 bases between. Filled out from reference TRBV28 and TRBJ2-3, the complete variable domain reads DVKVTQSSRYLVKRTGEKVFLECVQDMDHENMFWYRQDPGLGLRLIYFSYDVKMKEKGDIPEGYSVSREKKERFSLILESASTNQTSMYLCASSDPGARGTDTQYFGPGTRLTVL.

This clonotype has a handful of counts. CDR3 coding DNA: TGCGCCAGCAGCTTAGCGGGGTGGTCAGATACGCAGTATTTT. Its protein product is CASSLAGWSDTQYF. The chain links TRBV5-1 to TRBJ2-3, with 7 positions matching TRBD2. CDR1 and CDR2 (germline): SGHRS, YFSETQ. The V and J ends lost 2 bases and 4 bases, in that order; junction bases with no gene match: 4. CDR3 length: 14 amino acids.

This chain uses TRBV4-1 with TRBJ2-7; D is unresolved. Germline V CDR1 and CDR2: MGHRA, YSYEKL. This CDR3 is 14 amino acids long. V was pared by 1 base and J by 1 base, with 8 bases between. The CDR3 DNA reads TGCGCCAGCAGCCAAGGGCCAGCTTCCTACGAGCAGTACTTC. Amino acids: CASSQGPASYEQYF.

This clonotype was seen a few times. The gene calls are TRBV4-2 and TRBJ1-5, with D hard to call. This CDR3 contains 15 residues. With 0 bases removed from V and 6 bases from J, the gap between germline ends came to 12 bases. CDR1 and CDR2 (germline): LGHNA, YNFKEQ. The CDR3, as DNA: TGTGCCAGCAGCCAAGATTACCCGGGCACTCAGCCCCAGCATTTT. Translation gives CASSQDYPGTQPQHF.

This clonotype was seen a handful of times. The V call is TRBV7-9, the J call TRBJ2-7; 10 nucleotides match TRBD2. J lost 5 bases, V lost 5 bases, and 6 bases had no gene match. Germline V lookup: CDR1 SEHNR, CDR2 FQNEAQ (reference sequence). CDR3 length: 14 residues. The CDR3, as DNA: TGTGCCAGCAGCCTCCCAGCGGGAGGGGACGAGCAGTACTTC. Translated: CASSLPAGGDEQYF.